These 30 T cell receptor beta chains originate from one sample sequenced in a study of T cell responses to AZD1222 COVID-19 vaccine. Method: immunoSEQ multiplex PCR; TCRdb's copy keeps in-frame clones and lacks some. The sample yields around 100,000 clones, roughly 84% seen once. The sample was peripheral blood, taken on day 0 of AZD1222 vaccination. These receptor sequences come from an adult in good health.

The CDR3 protein is CASSLPNQPQHF. The CDR3 DNA reads TGTGCCAGCAGTTTACCCAATCAGCCCCAGCATTTT. The genes are TRBV6-5 and TRBJ1-5; D unclear. V was pared by 4 bases and J by 3 bases, with 4 bases between. The CDR3 totals 12 residues. Germline V lookup: CDR1 MNHEY, CDR2 SVGAGI.

CDR3 nucleotides: TGTGCCAGCACCCGCGCAGGTGACTCTAATCAGCCCCAGCATTTT. It codes for CASTRAGDSNQPQHF. The chain joins TRBV28 to TRBJ1-5; D unresolved. In germline, CDR1 is MDHEN, CDR2 SYDVKM. Trimming removed 7 bases from V and 4 bases from J, with 17 bases in between. The CDR3 totals 15 residues.

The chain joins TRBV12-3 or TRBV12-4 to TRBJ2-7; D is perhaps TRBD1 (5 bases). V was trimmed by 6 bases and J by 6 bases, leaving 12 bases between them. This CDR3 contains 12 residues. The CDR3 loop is CASSPRVSEQYF. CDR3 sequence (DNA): TGTGCCAGCAGCCCCAGGGTATCCGAGCAGTACTTC.

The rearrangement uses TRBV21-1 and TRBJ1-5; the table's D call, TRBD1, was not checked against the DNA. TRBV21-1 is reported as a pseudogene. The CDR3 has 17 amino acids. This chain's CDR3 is CASSKDDREGLNQPQHF. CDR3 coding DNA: TGTGCCAGCAGCAAAGATGACAGGGAAGGGCTCAATCAGCCCCAGCATTTT.

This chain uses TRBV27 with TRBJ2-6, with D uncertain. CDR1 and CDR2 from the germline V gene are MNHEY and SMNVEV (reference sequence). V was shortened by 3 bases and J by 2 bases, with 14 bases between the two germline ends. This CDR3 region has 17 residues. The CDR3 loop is CASSFSGLSTGANVLTF. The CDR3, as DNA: TGTGCCAGCAGTTTTAGTGGGTTAAGCACTGGGGCCAACGTCCTGACTTTC.

The CDR3 here is CASSPFLRGSTGTDTQYF. Here the CDR3 DNA reads TGTGCCAGCAGCCCGTTCCTTCGGGGGAGTACCGGCACAGATACGCAGTATTTT. J is TRBJ2-3 and V is TRBV7-7, with D maybe TRBD2 (6 bases). V was pared by 5 bases and J by 1 base, with 22 bases between. This CDR3 has 18 amino acids. Germline V lookup: CDR1 SSHAT, CDR2 FNYEAQ (reference sequence).

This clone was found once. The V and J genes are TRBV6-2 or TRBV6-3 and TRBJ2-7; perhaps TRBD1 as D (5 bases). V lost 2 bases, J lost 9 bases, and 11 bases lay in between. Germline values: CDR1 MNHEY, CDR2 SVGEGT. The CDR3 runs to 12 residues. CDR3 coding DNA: TGTGCCAGCAGTTACCTACAGGATCGGCAGTACTTC. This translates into CASSYLQDRQYF.

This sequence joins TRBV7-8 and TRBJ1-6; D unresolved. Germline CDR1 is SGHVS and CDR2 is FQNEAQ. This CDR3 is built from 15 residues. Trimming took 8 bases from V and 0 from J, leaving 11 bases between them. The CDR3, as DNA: TGTGCCAGCCTCTTAGGGAGCTCCTATAATTCACCCCTCCACTTT. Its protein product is CASLLGSSYNSPLHF.

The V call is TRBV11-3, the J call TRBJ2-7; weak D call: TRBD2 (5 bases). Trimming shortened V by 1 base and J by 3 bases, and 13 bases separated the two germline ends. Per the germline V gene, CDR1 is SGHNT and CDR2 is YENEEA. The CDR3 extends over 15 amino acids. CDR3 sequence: CASSLGPTGNYEQYF. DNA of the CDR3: TGTGCCAGCAGCTTAGGGCCCACGGGAAACTACGAGCAGTACTTC.

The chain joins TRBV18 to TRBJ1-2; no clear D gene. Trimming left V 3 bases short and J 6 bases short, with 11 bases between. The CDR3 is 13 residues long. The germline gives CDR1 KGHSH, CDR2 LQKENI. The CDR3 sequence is CASSPPGRDGYTF. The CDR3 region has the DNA TGTGCCAGCTCACCTCCAGGACGTGATGGCTACACCTTC.

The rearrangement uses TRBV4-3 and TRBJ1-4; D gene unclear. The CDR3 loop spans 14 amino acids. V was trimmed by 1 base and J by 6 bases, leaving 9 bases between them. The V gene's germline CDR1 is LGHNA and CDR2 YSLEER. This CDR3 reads CASSQVVGYEKLFF. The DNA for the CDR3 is TGCGCCAGCAGCCAAGTGGTTGGTTATGAAAAACTGTTTTTT.

CDR3 in DNA: TGTGCCAGCAGTGACTTCGGACAGGGGGATACTGAAGCTTTCTTT. This gives the protein CASSDFGQGDTEAFF. The chain links TRBV2 to TRBJ1-1, with 10 positions matching TRBD1. Germline V CDR1 and CDR2: SNHLY, FYNNEI. J lost 5 bases, V lost 3 bases, and 6 bases had no gene match. CDR3 length: 15 residues.

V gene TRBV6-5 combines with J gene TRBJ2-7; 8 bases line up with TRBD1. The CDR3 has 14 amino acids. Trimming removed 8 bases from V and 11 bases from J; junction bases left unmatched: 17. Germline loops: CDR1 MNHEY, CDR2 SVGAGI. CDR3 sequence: CASLPGQDATSKYF. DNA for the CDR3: TGTGCCAGCTTACCGGGACAGGACGCTACGAGCAAGTACTTC.

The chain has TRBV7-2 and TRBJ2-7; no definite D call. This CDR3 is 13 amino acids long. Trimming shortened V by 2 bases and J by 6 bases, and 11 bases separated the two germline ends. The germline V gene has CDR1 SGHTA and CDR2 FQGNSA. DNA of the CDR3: TGTGCCAGCAGCTTACTCAACATAGGCGAGCAGTACTTC. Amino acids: CASSLLNIGEQYF. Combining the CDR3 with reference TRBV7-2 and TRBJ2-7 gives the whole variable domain GAGVSQSPSNKVTEKGKDVELRCDPISGHTALYWYRQSLGQGLEFLIYFQGNSAPDKSGLPSDRFSAERTGGSVSTLTIQRTQQEDSAVYLCASSLLNIGEQYFGPGTRLTVT.

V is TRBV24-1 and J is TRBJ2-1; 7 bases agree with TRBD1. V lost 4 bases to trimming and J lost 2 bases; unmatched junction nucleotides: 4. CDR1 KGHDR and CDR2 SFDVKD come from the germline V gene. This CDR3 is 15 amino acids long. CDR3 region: CATSDPTGPYNEQFF. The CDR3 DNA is TGTGCCACCAGTGACCCGACAGGGCCCTACAATGAGCAGTTCTTC.

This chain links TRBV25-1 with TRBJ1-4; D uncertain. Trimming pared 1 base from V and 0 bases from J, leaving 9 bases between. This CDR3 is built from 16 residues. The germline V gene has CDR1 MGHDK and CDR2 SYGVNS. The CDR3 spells CASSESGRSTNEKLFF. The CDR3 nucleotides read TGTGCCAGCAGTGAATCAGGCAGGTCAACTAATGAAAAACTGTTTTTT.

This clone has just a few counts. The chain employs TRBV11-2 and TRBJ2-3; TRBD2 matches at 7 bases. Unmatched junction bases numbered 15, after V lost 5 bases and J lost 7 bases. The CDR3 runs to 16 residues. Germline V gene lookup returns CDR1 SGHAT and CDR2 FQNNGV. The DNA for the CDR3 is TGTGCCAGCAGCCCCAGGGACTACCAGAGAATCTATACGCAGTATTTT. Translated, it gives CASSPRDYQRIYTQYF. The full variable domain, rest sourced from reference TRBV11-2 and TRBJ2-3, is EAGVAQSPRYKIIEKRQSVAFWCNPISGHATLYWYQQILGQGPKLLIQFQNNGVVDDSQLPKDRFSAERLKGVDSTLKIQPAKLEDSAVYLCASSPRDYQRIYTQYFGPGTRLTVL.

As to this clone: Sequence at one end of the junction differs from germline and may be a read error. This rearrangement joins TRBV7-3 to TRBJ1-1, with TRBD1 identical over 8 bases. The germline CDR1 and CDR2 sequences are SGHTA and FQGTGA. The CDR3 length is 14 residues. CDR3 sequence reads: CASSVTGGETEAFF. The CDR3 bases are TGTGCCAGCAGCGTAACAGGGGGTGAGACTGAAGCTTTCTTT.

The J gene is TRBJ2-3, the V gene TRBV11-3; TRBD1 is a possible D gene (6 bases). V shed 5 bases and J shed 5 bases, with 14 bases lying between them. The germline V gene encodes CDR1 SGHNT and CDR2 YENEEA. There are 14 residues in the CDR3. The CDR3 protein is CASSADRLRDTQYF. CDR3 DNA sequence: TGTGCCAGCAGCGCGGACAGACTTCGAGATACGCAGTATTTT.

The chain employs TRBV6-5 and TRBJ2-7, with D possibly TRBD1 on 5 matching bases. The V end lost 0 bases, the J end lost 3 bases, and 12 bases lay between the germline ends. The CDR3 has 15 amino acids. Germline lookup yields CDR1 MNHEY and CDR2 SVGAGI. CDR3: CASSYSSRVLYEQYF. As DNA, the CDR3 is TGTGCCAGCAGTTACTCGTCCAGGGTGCTCTACGAGCAGTACTTC.

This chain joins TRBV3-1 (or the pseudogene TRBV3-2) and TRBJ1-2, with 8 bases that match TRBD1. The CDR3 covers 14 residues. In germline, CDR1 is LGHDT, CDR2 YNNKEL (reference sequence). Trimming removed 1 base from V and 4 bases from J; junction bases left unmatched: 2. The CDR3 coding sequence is TGTGCCAGCAGCCAAGCTGACAGGGGCTATGGCTACACCTTC. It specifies CASSQADRGYGYTF.

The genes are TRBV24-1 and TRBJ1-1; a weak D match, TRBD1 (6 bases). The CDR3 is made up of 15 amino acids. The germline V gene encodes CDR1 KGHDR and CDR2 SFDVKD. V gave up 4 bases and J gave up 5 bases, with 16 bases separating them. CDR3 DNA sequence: TGTGCCACCAGTGACCCCGCGGGGGCAGAAACTGAAGCTTTCTTT. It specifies CATSDPAGAETEAFF.

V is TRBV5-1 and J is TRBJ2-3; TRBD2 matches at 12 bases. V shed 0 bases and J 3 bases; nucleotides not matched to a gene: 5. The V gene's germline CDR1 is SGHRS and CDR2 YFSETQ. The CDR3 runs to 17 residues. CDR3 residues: CASSLGVTSGSTDTQYF. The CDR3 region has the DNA TGCGCCAGCAGCTTGGGGGTGACTAGCGGGAGTACAGATACGCAGTATTTT.

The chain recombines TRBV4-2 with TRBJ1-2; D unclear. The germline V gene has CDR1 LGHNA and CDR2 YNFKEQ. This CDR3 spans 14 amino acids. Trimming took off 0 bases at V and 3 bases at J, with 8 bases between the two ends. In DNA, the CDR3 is TGTGCCAGCAGCCAAGATCGGTTATACTATGGCTACACCTTC. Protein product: CASSQDRLYYGYTF.

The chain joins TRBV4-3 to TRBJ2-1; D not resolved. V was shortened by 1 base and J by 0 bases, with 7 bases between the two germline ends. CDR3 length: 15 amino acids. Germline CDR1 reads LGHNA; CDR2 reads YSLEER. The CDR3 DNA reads TGCGCCAGCAGCCAAGTCTTCGGCTCCTACAATGAGCAGTTCTTC. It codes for CASSQVFGSYNEQFF.

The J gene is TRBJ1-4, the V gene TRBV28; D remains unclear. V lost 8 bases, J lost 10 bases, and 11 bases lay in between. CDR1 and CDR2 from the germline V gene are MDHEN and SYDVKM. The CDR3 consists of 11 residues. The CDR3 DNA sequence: TGTGCCAGCGGGATTTATGGAAAACTGTTTTTT. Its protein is CASGIYGKLFF.

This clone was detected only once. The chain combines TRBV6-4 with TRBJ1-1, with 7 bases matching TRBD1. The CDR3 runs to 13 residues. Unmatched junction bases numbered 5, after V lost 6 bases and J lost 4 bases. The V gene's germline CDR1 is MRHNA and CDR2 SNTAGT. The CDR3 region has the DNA TGTGCCAGCAGATCCCAGGGGGGCACTGAAGCTTTCTTT. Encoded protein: CASRSQGGTEAFF.

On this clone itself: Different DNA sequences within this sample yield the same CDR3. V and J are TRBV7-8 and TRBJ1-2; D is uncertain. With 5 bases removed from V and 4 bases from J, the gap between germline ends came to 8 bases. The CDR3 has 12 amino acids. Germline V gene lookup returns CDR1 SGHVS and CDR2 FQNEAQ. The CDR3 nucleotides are TGTGCCAGCAGCCCGAGAACCTATGGCTACACCTTC. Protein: CASSPRTYGYTF.

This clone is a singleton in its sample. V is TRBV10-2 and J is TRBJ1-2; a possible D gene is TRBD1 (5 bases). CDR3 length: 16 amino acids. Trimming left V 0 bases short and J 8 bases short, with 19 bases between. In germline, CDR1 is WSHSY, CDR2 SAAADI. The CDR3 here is CASSESWTTGGRGYTF. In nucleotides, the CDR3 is TGCGCCAGCAGTGAGTCGTGGACAACGGGGGGGAGAGGCTACACCTTC.

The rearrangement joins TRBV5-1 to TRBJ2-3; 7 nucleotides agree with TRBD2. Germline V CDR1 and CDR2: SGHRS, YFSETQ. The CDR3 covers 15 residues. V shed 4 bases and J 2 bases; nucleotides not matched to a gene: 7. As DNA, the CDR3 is TGCGCCAGCAGCCCCCTAGCGGCCCCCACAGATACGCAGTATTTT. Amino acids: CASSPLAAPTDTQYF.